This TCR beta chain came from a study of T cells after yellow fever vaccination. The study's findings and limits: Primary-vaccination clones mostly resurfaced post-booster (about 96% CD4, more than 85% CD8). Contamination of FACS-sorted repertoires by abundant clonotypes from the bulk population could occur.

Per the germline V gene, CDR1 is SGHVS and CDR2 is FNYEAQ. There are 13 residues in the CDR3. Trimming stripped 0 bases from V and 9 bases from J, with 9 bases between. This clonotype was seen only a few times. The antigen is unknown. From the 5' RACE reads, TCRdb called clonotypes with MiXCR, one entry per CDR3 protein. The sample consists of 200,000 to 300,000 distinct CDR3 sequences, more than 6.5% of them appearing once. The sample in question was CD4+ T cells sorted from PBMCs, obtained on the day of the yellow fever booster vaccination. This chain uses TRBV7-6 with TRBJ2-1, with D possibly matching TRBD2 (6 bases). The TCR comes from a man under 40 who received the YFV17D yellow fever vaccine. The CDR3: CASSLAEGGEQFF. For the CDR3, the DNA is TGTGCCAGCAGCTTAGCGGAGGGCGGTGAGCAGTTCTTC.